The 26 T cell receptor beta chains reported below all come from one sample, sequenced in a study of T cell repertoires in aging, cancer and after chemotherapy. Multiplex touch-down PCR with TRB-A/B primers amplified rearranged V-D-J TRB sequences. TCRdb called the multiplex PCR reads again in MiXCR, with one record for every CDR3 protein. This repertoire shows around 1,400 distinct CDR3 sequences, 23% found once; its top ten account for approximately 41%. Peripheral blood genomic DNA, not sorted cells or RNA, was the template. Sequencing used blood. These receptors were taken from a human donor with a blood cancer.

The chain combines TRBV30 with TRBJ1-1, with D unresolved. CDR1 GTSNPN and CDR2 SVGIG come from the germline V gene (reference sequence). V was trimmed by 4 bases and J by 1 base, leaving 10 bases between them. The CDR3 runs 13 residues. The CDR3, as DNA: TGTGCCTGGATAGGAGATGGGAACACTGAAGCTTTCTTT. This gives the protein CAWIGDGNTEAFF.

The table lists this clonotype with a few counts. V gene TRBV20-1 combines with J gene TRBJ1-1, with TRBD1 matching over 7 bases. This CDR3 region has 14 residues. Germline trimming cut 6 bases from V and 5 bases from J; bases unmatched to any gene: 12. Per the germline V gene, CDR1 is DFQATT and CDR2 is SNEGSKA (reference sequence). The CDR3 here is CSAPIQGFDTEAFF. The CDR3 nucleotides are TGCAGTGCGCCCATACAGGGGTTTGATACTGAAGCTTTCTTT.

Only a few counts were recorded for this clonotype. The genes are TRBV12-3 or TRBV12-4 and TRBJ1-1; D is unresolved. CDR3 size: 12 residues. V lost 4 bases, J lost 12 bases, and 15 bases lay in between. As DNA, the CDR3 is TGTGCCAGCAGTTACGAGGCTAGGAGGACTTTCTTT. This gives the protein CASSYEARRTFF.

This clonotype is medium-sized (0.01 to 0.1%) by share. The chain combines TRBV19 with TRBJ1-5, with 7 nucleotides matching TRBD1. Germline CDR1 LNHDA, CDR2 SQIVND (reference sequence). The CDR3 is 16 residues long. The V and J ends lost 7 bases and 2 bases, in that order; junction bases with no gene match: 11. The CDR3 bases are TGTGCCAGTAAGGTCGGAGGGGGCGTGGGCAATCAGCCCCAGCATTTT. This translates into CASKVGGGVGNQPQHF.

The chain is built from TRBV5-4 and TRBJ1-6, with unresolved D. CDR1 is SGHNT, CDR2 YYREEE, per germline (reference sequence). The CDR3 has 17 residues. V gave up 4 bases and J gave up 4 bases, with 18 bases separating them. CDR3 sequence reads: CASSLAGLESYNSPLHF. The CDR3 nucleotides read TGTGCCAGCAGCCTGGCTGGACTGGAAAGTTATAATTCACCCCTCCACTTT.

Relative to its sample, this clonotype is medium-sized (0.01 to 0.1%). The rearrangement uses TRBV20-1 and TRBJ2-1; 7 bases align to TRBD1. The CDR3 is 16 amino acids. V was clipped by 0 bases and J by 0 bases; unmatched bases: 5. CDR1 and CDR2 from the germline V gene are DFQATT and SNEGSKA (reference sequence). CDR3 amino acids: CSAREDRPSSYNEQFF. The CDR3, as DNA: TGCAGTGCTAGAGAGGACAGGCCGTCCTCCTACAATGAGCAGTTCTTC.

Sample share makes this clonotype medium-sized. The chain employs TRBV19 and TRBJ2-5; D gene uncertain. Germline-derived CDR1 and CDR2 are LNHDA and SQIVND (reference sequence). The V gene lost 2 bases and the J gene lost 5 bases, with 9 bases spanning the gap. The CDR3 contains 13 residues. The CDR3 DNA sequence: TGTGCCAGTAGTATACAAAGTGGCGAGACCCAGTACTTC. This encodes CASSIQSGETQYF.

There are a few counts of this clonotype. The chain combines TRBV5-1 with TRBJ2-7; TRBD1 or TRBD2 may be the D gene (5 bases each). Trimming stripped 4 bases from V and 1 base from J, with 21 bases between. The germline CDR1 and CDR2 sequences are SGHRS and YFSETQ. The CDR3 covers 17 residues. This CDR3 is CASSVTPRDDDSYEQYV. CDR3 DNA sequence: TGCGCCAGCAGCGTTACCCCCCGGGACGACGATTCCTACGAGCAGTACGTC.

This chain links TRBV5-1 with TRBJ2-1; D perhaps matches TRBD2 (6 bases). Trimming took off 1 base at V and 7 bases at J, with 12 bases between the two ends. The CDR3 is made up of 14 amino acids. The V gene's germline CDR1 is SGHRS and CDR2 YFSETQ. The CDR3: CASSLRRGLNEQFF. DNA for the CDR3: TGCGCCAGCAGCTTGAGGCGGGGCTTAAATGAGCAGTTCTTC. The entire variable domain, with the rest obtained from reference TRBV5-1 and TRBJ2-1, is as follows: KAGVTQTPRYLIKTRGQQVTLSCSPISGHRSVSWYQQTPGQGLQFLFEYFSETQRNKGNFPGRFSGRQFSNSRSEMNVSTLELGDSALYLCASSLRRGLNEQFFGPGTRLTVL.

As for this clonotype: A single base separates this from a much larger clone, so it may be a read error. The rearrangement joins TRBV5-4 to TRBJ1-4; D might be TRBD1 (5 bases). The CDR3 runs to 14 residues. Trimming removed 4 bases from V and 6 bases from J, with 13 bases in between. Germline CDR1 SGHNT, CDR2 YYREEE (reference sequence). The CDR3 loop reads CASSPRDPDEKLFF. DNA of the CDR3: TGTGCCAGCAGCCCTAGGGACCCGGATGAAAAACTGTTTTTT.

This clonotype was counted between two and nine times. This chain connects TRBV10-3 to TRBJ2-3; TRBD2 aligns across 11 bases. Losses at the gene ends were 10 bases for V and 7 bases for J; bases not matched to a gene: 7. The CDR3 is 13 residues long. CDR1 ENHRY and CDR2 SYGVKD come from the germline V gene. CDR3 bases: TGTGCCAGTACCTTAGCGGGAGGGTATACGCAGTATTTT. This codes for CASTLAGGYTQYF.

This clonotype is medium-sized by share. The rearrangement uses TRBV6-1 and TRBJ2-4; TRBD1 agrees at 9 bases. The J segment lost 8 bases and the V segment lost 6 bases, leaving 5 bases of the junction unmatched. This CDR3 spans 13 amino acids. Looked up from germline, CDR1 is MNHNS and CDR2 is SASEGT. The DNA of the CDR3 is TGTGCCAGCAGAGGGACAGGGCAGGACATTCAGTACTTC. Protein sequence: CASRGTGQDIQYF.

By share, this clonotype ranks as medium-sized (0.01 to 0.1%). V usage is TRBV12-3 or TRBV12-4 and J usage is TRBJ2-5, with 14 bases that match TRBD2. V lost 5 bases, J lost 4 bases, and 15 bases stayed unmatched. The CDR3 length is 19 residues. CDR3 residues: CASSRTLGLAGVRGETQYF. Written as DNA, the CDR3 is TGTGCCAGCAGTCGGACCCTGGGACTAGCGGGAGTACGGGGAGAGACCCAGTACTTC.

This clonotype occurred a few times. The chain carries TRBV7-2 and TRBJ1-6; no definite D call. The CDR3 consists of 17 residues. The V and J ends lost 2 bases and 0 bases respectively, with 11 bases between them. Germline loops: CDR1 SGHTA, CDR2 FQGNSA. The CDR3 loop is CASSLIGSSSYNSPLHF. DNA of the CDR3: TGTGCCAGCAGCTTAATAGGGTCGAGCTCCTATAATTCACCCCTCCACTTT.

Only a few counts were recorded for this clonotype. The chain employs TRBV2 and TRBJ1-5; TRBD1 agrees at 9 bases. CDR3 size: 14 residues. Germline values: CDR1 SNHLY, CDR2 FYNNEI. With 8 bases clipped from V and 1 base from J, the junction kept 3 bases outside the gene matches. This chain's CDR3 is CASWTGESNQPQHF. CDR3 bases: TGTGCCAGCTGGACAGGGGAAAGCAATCAGCCCCAGCATTTT.

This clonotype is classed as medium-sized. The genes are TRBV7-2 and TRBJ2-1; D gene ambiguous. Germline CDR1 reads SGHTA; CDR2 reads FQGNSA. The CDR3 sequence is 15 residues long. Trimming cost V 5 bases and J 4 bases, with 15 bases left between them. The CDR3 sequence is CASSPTWLDYNEQFF. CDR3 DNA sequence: TGTGCCAGCAGCCCGACCTGGCTAGATTACAATGAGCAGTTCTTC.

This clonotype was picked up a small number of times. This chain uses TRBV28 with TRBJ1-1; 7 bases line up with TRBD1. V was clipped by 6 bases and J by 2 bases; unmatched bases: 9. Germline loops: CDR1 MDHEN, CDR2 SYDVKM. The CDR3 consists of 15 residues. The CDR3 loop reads CASRLGTAINTEAFF. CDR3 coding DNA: TGTGCCAGCAGGCTGGGGACAGCGATAAACACTGAAGCTTTCTTT.

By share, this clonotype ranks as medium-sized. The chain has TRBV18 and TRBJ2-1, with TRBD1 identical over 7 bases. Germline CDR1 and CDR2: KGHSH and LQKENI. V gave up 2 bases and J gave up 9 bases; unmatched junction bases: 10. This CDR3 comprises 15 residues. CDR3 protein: CASSPEKGAQGEQFF. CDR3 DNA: TGTGCCAGCTCACCAGAAAAGGGGGCCCAGGGTGAGCAGTTCTTC.

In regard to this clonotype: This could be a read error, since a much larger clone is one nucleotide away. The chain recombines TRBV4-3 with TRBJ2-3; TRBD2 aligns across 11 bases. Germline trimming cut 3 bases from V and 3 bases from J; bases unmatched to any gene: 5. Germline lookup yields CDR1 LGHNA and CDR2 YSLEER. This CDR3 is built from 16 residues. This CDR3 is CASSQGLAVGTDTQYF. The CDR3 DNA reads TGCGCCAGCAGCCAGGGACTAGCGGTAGGGACAGATACGCAGTATTTT.

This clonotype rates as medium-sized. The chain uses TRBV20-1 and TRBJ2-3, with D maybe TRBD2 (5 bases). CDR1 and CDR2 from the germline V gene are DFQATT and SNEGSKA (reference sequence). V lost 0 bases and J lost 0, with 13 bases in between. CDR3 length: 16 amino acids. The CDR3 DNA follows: TGCAGTGCTAGAGATACGGGGTTCGTTAGCACAGATACGCAGTATTTT. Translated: CSARDTGFVSTDTQYF.

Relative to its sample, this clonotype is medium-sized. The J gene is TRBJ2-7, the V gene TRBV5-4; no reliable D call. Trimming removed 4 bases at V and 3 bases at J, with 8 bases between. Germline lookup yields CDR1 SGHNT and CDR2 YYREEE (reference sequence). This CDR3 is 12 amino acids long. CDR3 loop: CASSTPGYEQYF. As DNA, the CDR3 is TGTGCCAGCAGCACTCCCGGCTACGAGCAGTACTTC.

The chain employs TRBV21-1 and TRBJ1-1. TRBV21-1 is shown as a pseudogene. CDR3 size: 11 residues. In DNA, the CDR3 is TGTGCCAGCAGCCCCGCCACTGAAGCTTTCTTT. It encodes CASSPATEAFF.

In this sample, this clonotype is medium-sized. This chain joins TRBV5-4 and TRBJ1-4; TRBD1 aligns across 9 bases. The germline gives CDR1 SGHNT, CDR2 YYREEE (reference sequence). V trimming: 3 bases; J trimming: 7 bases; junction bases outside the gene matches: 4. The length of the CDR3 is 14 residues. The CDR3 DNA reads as TGTGCCAGCAGCTATACAGGGGGCAGTGAAAAACTGTTTTTT. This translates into CASSYTGGSEKLFF.

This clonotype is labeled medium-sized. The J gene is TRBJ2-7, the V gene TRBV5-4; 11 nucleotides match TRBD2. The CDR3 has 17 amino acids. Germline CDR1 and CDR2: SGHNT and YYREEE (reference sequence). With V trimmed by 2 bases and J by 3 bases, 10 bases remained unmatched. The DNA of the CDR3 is TGTGCCAGCAGCTTACTAGCGGGAGTGAAGGGTCGCTACGAGCAGTACTTC. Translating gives CASSLLAGVKGRYEQYF.

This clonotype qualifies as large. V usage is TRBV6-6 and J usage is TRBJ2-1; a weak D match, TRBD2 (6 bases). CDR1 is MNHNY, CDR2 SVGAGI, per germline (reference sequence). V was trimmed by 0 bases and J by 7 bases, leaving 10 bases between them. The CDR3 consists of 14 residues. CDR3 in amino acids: CASSYSEGPNEQFF. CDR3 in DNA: TGTGCCAGCAGTTACTCGGAGGGCCCAAATGAGCAGTTCTTC.

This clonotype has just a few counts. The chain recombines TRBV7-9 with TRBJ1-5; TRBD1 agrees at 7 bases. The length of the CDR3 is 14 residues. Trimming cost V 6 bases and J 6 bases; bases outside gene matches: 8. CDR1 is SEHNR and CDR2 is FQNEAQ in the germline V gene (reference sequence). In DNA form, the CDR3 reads TGTGCCAGCAGTCAGACAGGGCTAAGTCAGCCCCAGCATTTT. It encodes CASSQTGLSQPQHF.